The 5 T cell receptor beta chains below all came from one sample that was sequenced in a study of T cell changes during pregnancy in multiple sclerosis. TCRdb's copy holds only in-frame clones and misses some; the assay was immunoSEQ multiplex PCR. Altogether around 60,000 clones are present, 88% being singletons, with the ten largest covering approximately 1.8%. The input for sequencing was peripheral blood, taken in the first trimester of pregnancy. All receptors derive from a female donor with multiple sclerosis, enrolled in a pregnancy study.

This chain links TRBV7-9 with TRBJ1-1, with D uncertain. The V end was cut by 0 bases, the J end by 0 bases, with 8 bases between. The CDR3 runs to 15 residues. Germline values: CDR1 SEHNR, CDR2 FQNEAQ (reference sequence). CDR3 residues: CASSLARGLNTEAFF. In DNA form, the CDR3 reads TGTGCCAGCAGCTTAGCGCGAGGCTTGAACACTGAAGCTTTCTTT. The full variable domain, in which reference TRBV7-9 and TRBJ1-1 provide the parts outside the CDR3, is DTGVSQNPRHKITKRGQNVTFRCDPISEHNRLYWYRQTLGQGPEFLTYFQNEAQLEKSRLLSDRFSAERPKGSFSTLEIQRTEQGDSAMYLCASSLARGLNTEAFFGQGTRLTVV.

This chain connects TRBV20-1 to TRBJ2-3, with D tentatively TRBD2 (6 bases). The CDR3 covers 10 residues. Germline V lookup: CDR1 DFQATT, CDR2 SNEGSKA (reference sequence). CDR3 loop: CRGTTDTQYF. CDR3 nucleotides: TGCAGAGGGACTACAGATACGCAGTATTTT.

This clone was detected only a few times. The rearrangement links TRBV6-4 to TRBJ2-3; unclear D gene. V was cut by 2 bases and J by 0 bases, with 12 bases left in between. The CDR3 loop spans 16 amino acids. Germline V gives CDR1 MRHNA, CDR2 SNTAGT. The CDR3 region is CASSDEAGRSTDTQYF. The DNA of the CDR3 is TGTGCCAGCAGTGACGAAGCAGGTCGTAGCACAGATACGCAGTATTTT.

The genes are TRBV4-3 and TRBJ2-1; TRBD1 matches at 9 bases. Germline V CDR1 and CDR2: LGHNA, YSLEER. With V trimmed by 5 bases and J by 12 bases, 11 bases remained unmatched. The CDR3 loop spans 14 amino acids. CDR3 in amino acids: CASSVDRGSEGQFF. The CDR3 DNA follows: TGCGCCAGCAGCGTCGACAGGGGGTCTGAGGGGCAGTTCTTC.

The chain has TRBV6-6 and TRBJ2-1; 13 bases align to TRBD2. The V gene end was trimmed by 4 bases and the J gene end by 10 bases; junction bases not matched to a gene: 7. The CDR3 consists of 15 residues. In germline, CDR1 is MNHNY, CDR2 SVGAGI (reference sequence). The CDR3 reads CASSSLGLAGNEQFF. In DNA, the CDR3 is TGTGCCAGCAGTTCCTTGGGACTAGCGGGAAACGAGCAGTTCTTC.